The rows below give T cell receptor beta chains drawn from one sample of a study of beta chain features in type 1 diabetes. Repertoires were generated with immunoSEQ multiplex PCR, while TCRdb's copy carries only in-frame clones and drops some. The sample records about 140,000 clones, roughly 10% being singletons. The sample taken for sequencing was central memory CD4+ T cells from blood. Receptors were obtained from a woman between 35 and 50 years old in good health. Both conserved end residues are part of each CDR3. The D gene is left open where the match is weak. Not all rows give a size; the values are once, few, many and, for expanded clones, a class.

>NA|NA|TRBV6-1|TRBJ1-6
TGTGCCAGCAGGCGCGAGGCCGAGAATTCACCCCTCCACTTT
CASRREAENSPLHF
>few|NA|TRBV5-4|TRBJ1-2
TGTGCCAGCAGCTTCGGCCGTCTACAGGCTTCCTATGGCTACACCTTC
CASSFGRLQASYGYTF
>few|NA|TRBV6-6|TRBJ2-5
TGTGCCAGCAGCACCCGCGGTAGCTCGAAGACCCAGTACTTC
CASSTRGSSKTQYF
>NA|NA|TRBV11-2|TRBJ2-1
TGTGCCAGCAGCTTAGTGGCAGGGCAATACAATGAGCAGTTCTTC
CASSLVAGQYNEQFF
>few|TRBD1|TRBV7-2|TRBJ2-7
TGTGCCAGCAGCGACCGGGACAGGGAGGACGAGCAGTACTTC
CASSDRDREDEQYF
>NA|NA|TRBV10-3|TRBJ1-2
TGTGCCATCAGTGAGAGGGGGGGCGAGGATGGCTACACCTTC
CAISERGGEDGYTF
>NA|NA|TRBV6-1|TRBJ2-5
TGTGCCAGCACCCCAGGTGCCGAGACCCAGTACTTC
CASTPGAETQYF
>NA|NA|TRBV25-1|TRBJ1-2
TGTGCCAGCAGCGGCAGAGGAGTTAACTATGGCTACACCTTC
CASSGRGVNYGYTF
>NA|NA|TRBV18|TRBJ1-1
TGTGCCAGCTCGGAGGGACCCAGGGCTGAAGCTTTCTTT
CASSEGPRAEAFF
>many|NA|TRBV29-1|TRBJ2-3
TGCAGCGTTCCGGGGATGAGCACAGATACGCAGTATTTT
CSVPGMSTDTQYF
>NA|TRBD1|TRBV7-9|TRBJ1-1
TGTGCCAGCAGCTTGACGAACAGGGGGGACACTGAAGCTTTCTTT
CASSLTNRGDTEAFF
>many|TRBD1|TRBV6-4|TRBJ1-6
TGTGCCAGCAGTGACTCGACAGGGGGTAATTCACCCCTCCACTTT
CASSDSTGGNSPLHF
>NA|NA|TRBV6-1|TRBJ2-7
TGTGCCAGCAGGGAGACAGGAAGCTCCTACGAGCAGTACTTC
CASRETGSSYEQYF
>NA|NA|TRBV10-3|TRBJ1-3
TGTGCCATCAGTGTGGTTGTCCCAGGCATCTCCTCTGGAAACACCATATATTTT
CAISVVVPGISSGNTIYF
>few|NA|TRBV14|TRBJ2-5
TGTGCCAGCAGCCAACACGGAGAGACCCAGTACTTC
CASSQHGETQYF
>few|NA|TRBV2|TRBJ2-1
TGTGCCAGCATAACGGATTTACTAGGAAATGAGCAGTTCTTC
CASITDLLGNEQFF
>NA|TRBD1|TRBV7-9|TRBJ2-5
TGTGCCAGCAGCTTCGGACAGGGCGAAGAGACCCAGTACTTC
CASSFGQGEETQYF
>NA|NA|TRBV5-6|TRBJ1-2
TGTGCCAGCAGCCCACCCGGGACTAACTATGGCTACACCTTC
CASSPPGTNYGYTF
>few|TRBD2|TRBV13|TRBJ2-3
TGTGCCAGCAGAATAGCGGGGGGTGCTAGCACAGATACGCAGTATTTT
CASRIAGGASTDTQYF
>NA|NA|TRBV5-1|TRBJ1-5
TGCGCCAGCAGCCCCGGTCCAGGTTCCAATCAGCCCCAGCATTTT
CASSPGPGSNQPQHF
>NA|TRBD1|TRBV5-4|TRBJ2-5
TGTGCCAGCAGCTCCCGAAGGGACAGTGGAGAGACCCAGTACTTC
CASSSRRDSGETQYF
>NA|NA|TRBV11-3|TRBJ2-3
TGTGCCAGCAGCCCTGGAGGCGGGGTCACAGATACGCAGTATTTT
CASSPGGGVTDTQYF
>NA|NA|TRBV4-3|TRBJ2-7
TGCGCCAGCAGCCAAGAAACAGCAACACACTACGAGCAGTACTTC
CASSQETATHYEQYF
>few|NA|TRBV11-2|TRBJ1-6
TGTGCCAGCAGCTACTACCGCCGCCCGTCACCCGTTTCTAATTCACCCCTCCACTTT
CASSYYRRPSPVSNSPLHF
>NA|TRBD1|TRBV5-1|TRBJ1-1
TGCGCCAGCAGCTTGTACAGGGGTGGGACTGAAGCTTTCTTT
CASSLYRGGTEAFF
>many|NA|TRBV15|TRBJ1-6
TGTGCCACCAGCAGTCGGCGGGACCTATCCCTCCACTTT
CATSSRRDLSLHF
>few|TRBD2|TRBV7-2|TRBJ2-3
TGTGCCAGCAGCTCTCTGGGACTAGCGGGGGTCCGCGGAGATACGCAGTATTTT
CASSSLGLAGVRGDTQYF
>few|NA|TRBV7-9|TRBJ2-3
TGTGCCAGCAGCTTATCGCGATCCACAGATACGCAGTATTTT
CASSLSRSTDTQYF
>few|NA|TRBV29-1|TRBJ2-1
TGCAGCGCAGGATCCGCCTACAATGAGCAGTTCTTC
CSAGSAYNEQFF
>NA|TRBD2|TRBV6-4|TRBJ2-4
TGTGCCAGCAGTGAGTCGGGGGGAAAAAACATTCAGTACTTC
CASSESGGKNIQYF
>NA|TRBD1|TRBV18|TRBJ1-5
TGTGCCAGCTCACGTCTTGGGACAGGGATCAATCAGCCCCAGCATTTT
CASSRLGTGINQPQHF
>few|NA|TRBV7-9|TRBJ2-3
TGTGCCAGCAGCCCACTCCGAGAGGTAGCGCAGTATTTT
CASSPLREVAQYF
>once|TRBD2|TRBV9|TRBJ2-2
TGTGCCAGCAGCGTAGGACTAGCGGGGGGTGACGGGGAGCTGTTTTTT
CASSVGLAGGDGELFF
>few|NA|TRBV18|TRBJ1-3
TGTGCCAGCTCATCTGCAGAGGTGGATGGGAGCTCTGGAAACACCATATATTTT
CASSSAEVDGSSGNTIYF
>many|NA|TRBV15|TRBJ2-1
TGTGCCACCAGCCCGACAATATCCTACAATGAGCAGTTCTTC
CATSPTISYNEQFF
>few|TRBD2|TRBV5-1|TRBJ2-5
TGCGCCAGCAGCTTGGTGCTAGCGGGGACCCAGTACTTC
CASSLVLAGTQYF
>many|TRBD1|TRBV7-2|TRBJ2-7
TGTGCCAGCAGCTTAACCGAGGGACAGGGAGGTTACGAGCAGTACTTC
CASSLTEGQGGYEQYF
>many|NA|TRBV6-6|TRBJ1-4
TGTGCCAGCAGTTCATCAACCGTGGAGGACCGCGAAAAACTGTTTTTT
CASSSSTVEDREKLFF
>NA|TRBD1|TRBV25-1|TRBJ1-2
TGTGCCAGCAGTGTGGGTCCCGGGACAGGGAACCATGGCTACACCTTC
CASSVGPGTGNHGYTF
>NA|NA|TRBV5-1|TRBJ2-4
TGCGCCAGCAGCCCGGCTGTGGCAGGGGGGAACATTCAGTACTTC
CASSPAVAGGNIQYF
>few|TRBD2|TRBV6-5|TRBJ2-7
TGTGCCAGCAGTTACTCCAGCGGGGGATACTACGAGCAGTACTTC
CASSYSSGGYYEQYF
>few|TRBD1|TRBV6-6|TRBJ1-6
TGTGCCAGCACTAAACAGGGGGGCTATAATTCACCCCTCCACTTT
CASTKQGGYNSPLHF
>NA|TRBD1|TRBV7-2|TRBJ2-7
TGTGCCAGCAGCTCACAGGGGGCTGTAGGGTACGAGCAGTACTTC
CASSSQGAVGYEQYF
>few|TRBD1|TRBV18|TRBJ2-7
TGTGCCAGCTCACCACGGGCACAGGGGGCCTCTTTGCAGTACTTC
CASSPRAQGASLQYF
>NA|TRBD2|TRBV5-8|TRBJ2-5
TGTGCCAGCAGCTGGGGAGCGGGGGGCGGACAAGAGACCCAGTACTTC
CASSWGAGGGQETQYF
>few|NA|TRBV27|TRBJ2-7
TGTGCCAGCAGTCCCCTCAGGGCTTTTAACTACGAGCAGTACTTC
CASSPLRAFNYEQYF
>NA|NA|TRBV14|TRBJ2-7
TGTGCCAGCAGCCAAGACCTGTTCTCCTACGAGCAGTACTTC
CASSQDLFSYEQYF
>few|TRBD2|TRBV29-1|TRBJ2-1
TGCAGCGTAGCTAGCGGGGGGTCCTACAATGAGCAGTTCTTC
CSVASGGSYNEQFF
>NA|TRBD2|TRBV2|TRBJ2-5
TGTGCCAGCAGTGTAGGGACTAGACAAGAGACCCAGTACTTC
CASSVGTRQETQYF
>NA|TRBD2|TRBV7-2|TRBJ2-5
TGTGCCAGCAGCTTAGCGCGGGGGGGCCTGGGAGAGACCCAGTACTTC
CASSLARGGLGETQYF
>few|TRBD1|TRBV11-2|TRBJ2-5
TGTGCCAGCAGCTCAGAATATGACGGGACAGCCGAGACCCAGTACTTC
CASSSEYDGTAETQYF
>few|TRBD1|TRBV5-1|TRBJ2-7
TGCGCCAGCAGCCAGGGACAGGGCGGCTACGAGCAGTACTTC
CASSQGQGGYEQYF
>NA|NA|TRBV6-5|TRBJ1-5
TGTGCCAGCAGAGGGGTGGGTAGCAATCAGCCCCAGCATTTT
CASRGVGSNQPQHF
>NA|NA|TRBV6-1|TRBJ1-6
TGTGCCAGCAGGACCAGGACAGATTCACCCCTCCACTTT
CASRTRTDSPLHF
>few|TRBD1|TRBV2|TRBJ1-5
TGTGCCAGCACCTTGACAGGGGCTCAGCCCCAGCATTTT
CASTLTGAQPQHF